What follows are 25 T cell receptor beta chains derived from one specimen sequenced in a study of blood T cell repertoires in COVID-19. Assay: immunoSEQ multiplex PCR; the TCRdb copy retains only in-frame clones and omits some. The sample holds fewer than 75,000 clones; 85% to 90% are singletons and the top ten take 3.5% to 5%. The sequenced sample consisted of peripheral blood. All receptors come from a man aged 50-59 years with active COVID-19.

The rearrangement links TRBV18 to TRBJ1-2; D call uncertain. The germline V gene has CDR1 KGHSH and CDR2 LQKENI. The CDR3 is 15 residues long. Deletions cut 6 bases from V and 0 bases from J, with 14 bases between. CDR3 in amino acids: CASSPPGSTNYGYTF. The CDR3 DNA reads TGTGCCAGCTCGCCCCCAGGTTCTACTAACTATGGCTACACCTTC.

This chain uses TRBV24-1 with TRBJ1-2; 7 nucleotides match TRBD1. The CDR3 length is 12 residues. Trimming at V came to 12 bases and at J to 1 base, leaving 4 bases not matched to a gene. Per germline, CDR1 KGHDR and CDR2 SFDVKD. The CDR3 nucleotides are TGTGCCGCCGGGACAGTTAACTATGGCTACACCTTC. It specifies CAAGTVNYGYTF.

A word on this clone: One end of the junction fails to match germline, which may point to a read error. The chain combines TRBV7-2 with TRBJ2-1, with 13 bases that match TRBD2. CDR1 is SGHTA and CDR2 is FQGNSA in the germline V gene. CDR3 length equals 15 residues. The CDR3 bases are TGTGCCAGCACCTTAACTAGCGGGGGGGTAGGTGAGCAGTTCTTC. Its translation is CASTLTSGGVGEQFF.

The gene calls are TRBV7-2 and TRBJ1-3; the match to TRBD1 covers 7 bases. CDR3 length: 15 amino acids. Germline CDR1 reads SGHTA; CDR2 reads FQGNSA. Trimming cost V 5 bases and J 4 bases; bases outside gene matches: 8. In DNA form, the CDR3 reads TGTGCCAGCAGCCGCTCGACAGGGCTCGGAAACACCATATATTTT. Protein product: CASSRSTGLGNTIYF.

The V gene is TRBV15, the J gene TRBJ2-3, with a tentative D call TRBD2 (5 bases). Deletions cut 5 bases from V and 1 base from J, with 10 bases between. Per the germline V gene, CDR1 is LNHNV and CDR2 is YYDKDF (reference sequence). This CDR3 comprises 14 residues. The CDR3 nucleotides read TGTGCCACCAGCGGGAGTCTGGGCACAGATACGCAGTATTTT. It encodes CATSGSLGTDTQYF.

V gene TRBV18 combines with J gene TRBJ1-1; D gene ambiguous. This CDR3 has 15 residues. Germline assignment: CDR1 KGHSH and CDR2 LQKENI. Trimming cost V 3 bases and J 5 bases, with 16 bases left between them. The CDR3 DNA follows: TGTGCCAGCTCACCTCTTGGAGGCTCGCGTACTGAAGCTTTCTTT. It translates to CASSPLGGSRTEAFF.

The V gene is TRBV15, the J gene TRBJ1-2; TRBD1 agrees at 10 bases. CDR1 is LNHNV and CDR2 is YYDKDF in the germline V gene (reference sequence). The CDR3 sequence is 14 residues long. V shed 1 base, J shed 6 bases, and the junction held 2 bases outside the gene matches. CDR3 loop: CATSRADRGNGYTF. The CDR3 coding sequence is TGTGCCACCAGCAGAGCGGACAGGGGGAATGGCTACACCTTC.

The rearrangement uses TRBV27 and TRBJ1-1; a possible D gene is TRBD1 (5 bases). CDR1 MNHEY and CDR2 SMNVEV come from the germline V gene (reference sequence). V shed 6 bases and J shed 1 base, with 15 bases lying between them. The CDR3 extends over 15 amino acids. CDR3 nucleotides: TGTGCCAGCAGACCTCGTTCGACAGCGAACACTGAAGCTTTCTTT. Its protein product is CASRPRSTANTEAFF.

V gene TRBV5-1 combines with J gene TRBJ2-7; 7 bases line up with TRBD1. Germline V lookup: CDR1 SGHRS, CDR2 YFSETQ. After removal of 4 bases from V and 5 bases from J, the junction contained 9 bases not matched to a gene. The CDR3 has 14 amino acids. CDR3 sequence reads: CASSRQGFPNEQYF. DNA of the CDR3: TGCGCCAGCAGCCGACAGGGATTTCCTAACGAGCAGTACTTC.

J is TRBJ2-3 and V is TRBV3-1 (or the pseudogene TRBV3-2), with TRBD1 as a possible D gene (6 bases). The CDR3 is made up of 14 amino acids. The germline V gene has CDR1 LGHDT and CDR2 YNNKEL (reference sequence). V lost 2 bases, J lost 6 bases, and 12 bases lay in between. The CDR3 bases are TGTGCCAGCAGCCAATCCAGGGGCTACGATACGCAGTATTTT. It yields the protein CASSQSRGYDTQYF.

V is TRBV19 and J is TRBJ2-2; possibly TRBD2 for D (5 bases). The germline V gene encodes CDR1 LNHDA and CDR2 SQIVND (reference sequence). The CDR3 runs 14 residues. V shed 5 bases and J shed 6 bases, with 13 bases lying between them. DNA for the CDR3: TGTGCCAGTAGTCCCTTCCAGGAGGCCGGGGAGCTGTTTTTT. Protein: CASSPFQEAGELFF.

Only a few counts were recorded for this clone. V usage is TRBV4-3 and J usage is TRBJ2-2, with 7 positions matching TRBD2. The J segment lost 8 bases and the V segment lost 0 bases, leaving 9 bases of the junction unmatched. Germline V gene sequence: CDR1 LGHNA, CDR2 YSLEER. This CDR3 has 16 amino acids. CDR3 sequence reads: CASSQDYEREEGELFF. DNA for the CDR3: TGCGCCAGCAGCCAAGATTACGAGCGGGAAGAAGGGGAGCTGTTTTTT.

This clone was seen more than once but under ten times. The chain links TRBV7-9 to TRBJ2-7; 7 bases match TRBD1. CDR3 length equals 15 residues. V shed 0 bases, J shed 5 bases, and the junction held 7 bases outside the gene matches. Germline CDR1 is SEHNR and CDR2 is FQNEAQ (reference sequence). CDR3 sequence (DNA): TGTGCCAGCAGCTTAGCAGGGGGCATGAGGGACGAGCAGTACTTC. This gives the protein CASSLAGGMRDEQYF.

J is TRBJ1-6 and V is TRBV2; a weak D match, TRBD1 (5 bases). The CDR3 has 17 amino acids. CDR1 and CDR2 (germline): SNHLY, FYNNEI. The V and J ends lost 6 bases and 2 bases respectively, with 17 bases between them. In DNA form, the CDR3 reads TGTGCCAGCAGGCTCCAGGCAGGGCGCACCTATAATTCACCCCTCCACTTT. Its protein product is CASRLQAGRTYNSPLHF.

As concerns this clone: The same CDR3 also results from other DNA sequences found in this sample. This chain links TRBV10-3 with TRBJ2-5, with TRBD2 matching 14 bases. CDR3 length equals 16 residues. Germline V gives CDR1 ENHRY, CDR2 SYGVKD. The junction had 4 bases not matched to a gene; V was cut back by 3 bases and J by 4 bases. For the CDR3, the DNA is TGTGCCATCAGTGACCCGGGACTAGCGGGGGTAGAGACCCAGTACTTC. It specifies CAISDPGLAGVETQYF.

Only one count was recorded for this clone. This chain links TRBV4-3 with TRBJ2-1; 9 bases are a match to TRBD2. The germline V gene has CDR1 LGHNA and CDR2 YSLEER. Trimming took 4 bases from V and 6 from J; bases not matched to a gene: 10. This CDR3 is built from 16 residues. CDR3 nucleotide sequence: TGCGCCAGCAGCCCACGACGTCTGGGACTAGCCAATGAGCAGTTCTTC. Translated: CASSPRRLGLANEQFF.

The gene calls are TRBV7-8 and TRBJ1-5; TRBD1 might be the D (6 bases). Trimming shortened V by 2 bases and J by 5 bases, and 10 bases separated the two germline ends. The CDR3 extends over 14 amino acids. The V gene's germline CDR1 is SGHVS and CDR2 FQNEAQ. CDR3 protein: CASSLRAGDQPQHF. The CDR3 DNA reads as TGTGCCAGCAGCTTACGGGCAGGGGATCAGCCCCAGCATTTT. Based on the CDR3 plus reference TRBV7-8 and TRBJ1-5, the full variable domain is GAGVSQSPRYKVAKRGQDVALRCDPISGHVSLFWYQQALGQGPEFLTYFQNEAQLDKSGLPSDRFFAERPEGSVSTLKIQRTQQEDSAVYLCASSLRAGDQPQHFGDGTRLSIL.

In DNA, the CDR3 is TGCGCCAGCAGCTTGGGGACTAGCGGGTTTTACAATGAGCAGTTCTTC. Encoded protein: CASSLGTSGFYNEQFF. V is TRBV5-1 and J is TRBJ2-1; 11 nucleotides match TRBD2. The CDR3 loop spans 16 amino acids. V shed 0 bases and J 4 bases; nucleotides not matched to a gene: 3. The germline V gene has CDR1 SGHRS and CDR2 YFSETQ.

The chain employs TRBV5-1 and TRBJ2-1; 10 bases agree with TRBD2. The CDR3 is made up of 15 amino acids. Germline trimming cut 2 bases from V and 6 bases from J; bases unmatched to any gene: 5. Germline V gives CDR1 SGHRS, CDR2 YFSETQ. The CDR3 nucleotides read TGCGCCAGCAGCTTAACTAGCGGGGATTTCAATGAGCAGTTCTTC. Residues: CASSLTSGDFNEQFF. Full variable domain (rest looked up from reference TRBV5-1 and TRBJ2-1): KAGVTQTPRYLIKTRGQQVTLSCSPISGHRSVSWYQQTPGQGLQFLFEYFSETQRNKGNFPGRFSGRQFSNSRSEMNVSTLELGDSALYLCASSLTSGDFNEQFFGPGTRLTVL.

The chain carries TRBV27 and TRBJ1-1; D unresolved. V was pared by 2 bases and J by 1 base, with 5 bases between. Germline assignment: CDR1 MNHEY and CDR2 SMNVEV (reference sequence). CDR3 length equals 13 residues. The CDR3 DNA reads TGTGCCAGCAGTTTAACAGAGAACACTGAAGCTTTCTTT. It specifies CASSLTENTEAFF.

This CDR3 is CASGRRQGLNTGELFF. In DNA, the CDR3 is TGTGCTAGTGGTAGAAGACAGGGGTTGAACACCGGGGAGCTGTTTTTT. The V call is TRBV12-5, the J call TRBJ2-2; TRBD1 aligns across 8 bases. With 5 bases clipped from V and 1 base from J, the junction kept 6 bases outside the gene matches. CDR3 size: 16 residues. Germline CDR1 LGHNT, CDR2 FRNRAP.

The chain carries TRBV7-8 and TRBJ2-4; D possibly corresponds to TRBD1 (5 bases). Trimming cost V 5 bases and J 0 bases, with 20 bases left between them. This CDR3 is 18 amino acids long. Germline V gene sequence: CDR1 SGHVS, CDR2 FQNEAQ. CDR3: CASSPQRIPGIAKNIQYF. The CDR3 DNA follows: TGTGCCAGCAGCCCCCAACGCATCCCAGGGATAGCCAAAAACATTCAGTACTTC.

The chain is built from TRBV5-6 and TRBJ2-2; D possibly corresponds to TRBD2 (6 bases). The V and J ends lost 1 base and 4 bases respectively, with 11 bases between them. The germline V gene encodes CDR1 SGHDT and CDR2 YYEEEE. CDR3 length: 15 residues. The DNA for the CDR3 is TGTGCCAGCAGCTTGTCACAAGCGGGCACCGGGGAGCTGTTTTTT. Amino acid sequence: CASSLSQAGTGELFF.

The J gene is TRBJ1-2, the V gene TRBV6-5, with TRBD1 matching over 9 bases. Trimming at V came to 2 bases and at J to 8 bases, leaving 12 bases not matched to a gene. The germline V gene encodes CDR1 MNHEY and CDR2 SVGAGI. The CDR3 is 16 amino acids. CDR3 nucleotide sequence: TGTGCCAGCAGTTACGTACCCGGGACAGGGAGGGGGGGCTACACCTTC. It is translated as CASSYVPGTGRGGYTF.

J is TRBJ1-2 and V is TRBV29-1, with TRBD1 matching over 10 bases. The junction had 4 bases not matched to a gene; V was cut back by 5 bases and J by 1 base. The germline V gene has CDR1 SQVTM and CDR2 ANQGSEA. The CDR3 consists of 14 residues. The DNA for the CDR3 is TGCAGCGTTTTTGGACAGGGGGTTAACTATGGCTACACCTTC. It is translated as CSVFGQGVNYGYTF.